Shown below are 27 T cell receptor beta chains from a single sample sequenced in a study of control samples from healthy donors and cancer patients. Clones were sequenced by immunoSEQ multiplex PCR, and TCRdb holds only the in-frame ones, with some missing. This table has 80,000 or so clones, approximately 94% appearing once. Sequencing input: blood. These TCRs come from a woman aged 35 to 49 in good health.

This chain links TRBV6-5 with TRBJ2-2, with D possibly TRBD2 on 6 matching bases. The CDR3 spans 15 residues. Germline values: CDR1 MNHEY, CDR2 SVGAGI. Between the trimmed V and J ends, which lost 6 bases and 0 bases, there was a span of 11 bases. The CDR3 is CASRTGSANTGELFF. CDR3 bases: TGTGCCAGCAGAACCGGGAGCGCGAACACCGGGGAGCTGTTTTTT.

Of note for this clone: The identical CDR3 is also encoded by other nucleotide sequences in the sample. Here the CDR3 DNA reads TGTGCCAGTAGCCTACTAGGTGAGGGCACAGATACGCAGTATTTT. Translation gives CASSLLGEGTDTQYF. The V gene is TRBV6-5, the J gene TRBJ2-3; D possibly corresponds to TRBD2 (5 bases). V was clipped by 9 bases and J by 1 base, with 17 bases between them. Germline loops: CDR1 MNHEY, CDR2 SVGAGI. This CDR3 is 15 amino acids long.

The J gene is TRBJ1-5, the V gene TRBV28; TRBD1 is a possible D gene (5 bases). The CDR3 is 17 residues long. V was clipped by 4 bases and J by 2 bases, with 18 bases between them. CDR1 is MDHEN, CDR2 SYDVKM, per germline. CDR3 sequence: CASSSGGGQGRNQPQHF. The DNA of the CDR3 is TGTGCCAGCAGTTCGGGGGGAGGGCAGGGCCGCAATCAGCCCCAGCATTTT.

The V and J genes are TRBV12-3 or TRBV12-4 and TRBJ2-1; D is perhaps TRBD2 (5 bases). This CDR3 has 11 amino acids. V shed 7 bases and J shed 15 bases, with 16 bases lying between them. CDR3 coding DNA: TGTGCCAGCACTTCCGGGATCACCCCGTTCTTC. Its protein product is CASTSGITPFF.

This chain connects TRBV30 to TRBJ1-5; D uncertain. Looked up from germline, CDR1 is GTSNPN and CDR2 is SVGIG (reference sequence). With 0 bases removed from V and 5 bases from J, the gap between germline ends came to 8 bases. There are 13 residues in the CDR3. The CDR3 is CAWSVREDQPQHF. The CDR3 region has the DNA TGTGCCTGGAGTGTAAGGGAGGATCAGCCCCAGCATTTT.

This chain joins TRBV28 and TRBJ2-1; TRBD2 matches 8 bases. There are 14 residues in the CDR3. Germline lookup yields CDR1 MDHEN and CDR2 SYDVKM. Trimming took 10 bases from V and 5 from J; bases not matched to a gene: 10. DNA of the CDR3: TGTGCCAACCAGGGGCGGGGGGTAAACAATGAGCAGTTCTTC. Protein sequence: CANQGRGVNNEQFF.

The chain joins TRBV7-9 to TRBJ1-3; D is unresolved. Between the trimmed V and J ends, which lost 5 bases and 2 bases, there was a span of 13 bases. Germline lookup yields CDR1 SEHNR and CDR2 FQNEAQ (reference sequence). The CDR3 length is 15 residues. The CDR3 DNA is TGTGCCAGCAGCACAGAAACGGAGCCTGGAAACACCATATATTTT. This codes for CASSTETEPGNTIYF.

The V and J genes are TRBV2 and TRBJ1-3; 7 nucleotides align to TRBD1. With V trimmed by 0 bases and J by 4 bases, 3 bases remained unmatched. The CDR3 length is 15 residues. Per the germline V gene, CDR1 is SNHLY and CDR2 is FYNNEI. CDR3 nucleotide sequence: TGTGCCAGCAGTGAAGCGGGGGGACAGGGAAACACCATATATTTT. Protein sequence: CASSEAGGQGNTIYF.

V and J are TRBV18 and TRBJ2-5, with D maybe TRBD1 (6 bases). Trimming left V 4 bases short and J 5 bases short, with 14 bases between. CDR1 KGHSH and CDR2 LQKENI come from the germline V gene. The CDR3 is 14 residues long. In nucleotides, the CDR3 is TGTGCCAGCTCACAATTACAGGGAAGGGAGACCCAGTACTTC. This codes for CASSQLQGRETQYF.

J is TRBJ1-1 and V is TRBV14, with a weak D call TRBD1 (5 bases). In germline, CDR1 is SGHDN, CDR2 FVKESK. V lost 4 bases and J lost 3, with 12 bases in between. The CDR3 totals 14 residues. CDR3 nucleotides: TGTGCCAGCAGCCTACAGGACGGTTACACTGAAGCTTTCTTT. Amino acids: CASSLQDGYTEAFF.

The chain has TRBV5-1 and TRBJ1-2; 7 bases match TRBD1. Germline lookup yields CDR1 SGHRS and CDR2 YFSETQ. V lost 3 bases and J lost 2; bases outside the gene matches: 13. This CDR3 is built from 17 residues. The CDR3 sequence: CASSYRTGVLDNYGYTF. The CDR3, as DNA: TGCGCCAGCAGCTACCGGACAGGAGTCTTAGACAACTATGGCTACACCTTC.

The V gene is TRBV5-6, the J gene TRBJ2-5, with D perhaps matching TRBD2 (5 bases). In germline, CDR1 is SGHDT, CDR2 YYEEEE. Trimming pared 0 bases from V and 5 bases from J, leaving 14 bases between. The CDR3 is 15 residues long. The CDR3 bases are TGTGCCAGCAGCTTGGGGGGAGACGGATGGGAGACCCAGTACTTC. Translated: CASSLGGDGWETQYF.

Written as DNA, the CDR3 is TGCGCCAGCAGCTTGATCGGGGAGAACACTGAAGCTTTCTTT. Translating gives CASSLIGENTEAFF. This chain links TRBV5-1 with TRBJ1-1; no clear D. V lost 1 base and J 1 base, leaving 8 bases between the germline ends. Germline CDR1 is SGHRS and CDR2 is YFSETQ. This CDR3 contains 14 residues.

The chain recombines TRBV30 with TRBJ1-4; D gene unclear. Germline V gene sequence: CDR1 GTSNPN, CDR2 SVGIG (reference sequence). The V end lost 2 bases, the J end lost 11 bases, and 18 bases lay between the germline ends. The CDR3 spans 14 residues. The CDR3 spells CAWSLSQSSIKLFF. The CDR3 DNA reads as TGTGCCTGGAGTTTAAGTCAGTCCTCGATCAAACTGTTTTTT.

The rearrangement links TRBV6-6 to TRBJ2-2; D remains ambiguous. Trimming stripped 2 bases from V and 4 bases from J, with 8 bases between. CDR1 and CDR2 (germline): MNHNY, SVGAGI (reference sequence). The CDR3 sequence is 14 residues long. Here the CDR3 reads CASSYSMTTGELFF. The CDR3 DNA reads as TGTGCCAGCAGTTACAGTATGACCACCGGGGAGCTGTTTTTT.

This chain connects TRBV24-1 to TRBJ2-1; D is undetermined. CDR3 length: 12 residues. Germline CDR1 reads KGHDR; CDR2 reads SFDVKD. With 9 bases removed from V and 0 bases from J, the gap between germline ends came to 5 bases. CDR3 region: CATGDSYNEQFF. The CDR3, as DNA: TGTGCCACCGGAGACTCCTACAATGAGCAGTTCTTC.

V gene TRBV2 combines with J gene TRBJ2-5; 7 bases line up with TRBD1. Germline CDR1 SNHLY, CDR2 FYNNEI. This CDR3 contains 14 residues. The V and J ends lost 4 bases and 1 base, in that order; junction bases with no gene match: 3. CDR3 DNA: TGTGCCAGCAGTGGGACAGGAACCCAAGAGACCCAGTACTTC. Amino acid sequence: CASSGTGTQETQYF.

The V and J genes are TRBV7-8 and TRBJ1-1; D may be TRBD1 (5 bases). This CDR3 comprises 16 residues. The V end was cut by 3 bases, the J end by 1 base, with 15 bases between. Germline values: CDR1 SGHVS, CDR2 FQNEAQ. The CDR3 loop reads CASSLPVGRANTEAFF. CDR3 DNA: TGTGCCAGCAGCTTGCCCGTCGGCAGGGCGAACACTGAAGCTTTCTTT.

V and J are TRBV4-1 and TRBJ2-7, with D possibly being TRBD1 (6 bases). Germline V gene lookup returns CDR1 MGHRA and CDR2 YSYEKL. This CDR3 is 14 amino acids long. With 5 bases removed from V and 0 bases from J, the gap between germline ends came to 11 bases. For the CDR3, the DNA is TGCGCCAGCAGCGCGATGGACAGCTCCTACGAGCAGTACTTC. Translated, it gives CASSAMDSSYEQYF.

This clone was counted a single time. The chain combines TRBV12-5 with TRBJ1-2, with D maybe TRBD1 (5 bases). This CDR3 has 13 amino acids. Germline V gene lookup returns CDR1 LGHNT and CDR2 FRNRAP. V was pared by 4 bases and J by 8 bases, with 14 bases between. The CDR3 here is CASGSGPLLGYTF. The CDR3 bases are TGTGCTAGTGGTTCGGGACCTCTCCTCGGCTACACCTTC.

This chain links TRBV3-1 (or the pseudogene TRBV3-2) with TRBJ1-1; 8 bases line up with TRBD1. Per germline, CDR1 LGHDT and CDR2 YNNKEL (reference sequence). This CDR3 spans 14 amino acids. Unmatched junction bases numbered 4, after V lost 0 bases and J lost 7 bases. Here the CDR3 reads CASSQDGQGVEAFF. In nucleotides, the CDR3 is TGTGCCAGCAGCCAAGACGGACAGGGAGTTGAAGCTTTCTTT.

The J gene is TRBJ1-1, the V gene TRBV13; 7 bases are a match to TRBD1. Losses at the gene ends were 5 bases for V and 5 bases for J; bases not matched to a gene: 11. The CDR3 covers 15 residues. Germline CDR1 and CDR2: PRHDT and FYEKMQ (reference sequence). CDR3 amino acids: CASSATGAKGTEAFF. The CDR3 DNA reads TGTGCCAGCAGCGCAACAGGGGCGAAGGGTACTGAAGCTTTCTTT.

The CDR3 sequence is CASSLGRAENEQFF. DNA of the CDR3: TGTGCCAGTAGTCTCGGTAGGGCGGAGAATGAGCAGTTCTTC. The V and J genes are TRBV19 and TRBJ2-1; D gene uncertain. This CDR3 is 14 amino acids long. Trimming took 5 bases from V and 7 from J, leaving 15 bases between them. The germline V gene has CDR1 LNHDA and CDR2 SQIVND (reference sequence).

The CDR3 is CASSQGTGRSGYTF. CDR3 DNA: TGTGCCAGCAGCCAAGGGACAGGAAGGTCGGGCTACACCTTC. The chain links TRBV3-1 (or the pseudogene TRBV3-2) to TRBJ1-2, with 7 bases identical to TRBD1. This CDR3 has 14 residues. Germline V lookup: CDR1 LGHDT, CDR2 YNNKEL (reference sequence). V trimming: 1 base; J trimming: 8 bases; junction bases outside the gene matches: 7.

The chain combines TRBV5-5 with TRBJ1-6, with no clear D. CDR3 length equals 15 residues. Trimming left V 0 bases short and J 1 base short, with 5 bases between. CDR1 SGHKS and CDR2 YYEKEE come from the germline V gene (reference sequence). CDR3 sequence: CASSLAFSYNSPLHF. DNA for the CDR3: TGTGCCAGCAGCTTGGCTTTTTCCTATAATTCACCCCTCCACTTT. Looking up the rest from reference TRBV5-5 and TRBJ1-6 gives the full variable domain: DAGVTQSPTHLIKTRGQQVTLRCSPISGHKSVSWYQQVLGQGPQFIFQYYEKEERGRGNFPDRFSARQFPNYSSELNVNALLLGDSALYLCASSLAFSYNSPLHFGNGTRLTVT.

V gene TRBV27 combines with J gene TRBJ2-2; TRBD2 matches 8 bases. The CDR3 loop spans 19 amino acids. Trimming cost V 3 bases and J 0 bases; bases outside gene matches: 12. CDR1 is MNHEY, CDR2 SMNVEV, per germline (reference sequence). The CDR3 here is CASSFWWLAGSANTGELFF. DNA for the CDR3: TGTGCCAGCAGTTTTTGGTGGCTAGCGGGCTCCGCGAACACCGGGGAGCTGTTTTTT.

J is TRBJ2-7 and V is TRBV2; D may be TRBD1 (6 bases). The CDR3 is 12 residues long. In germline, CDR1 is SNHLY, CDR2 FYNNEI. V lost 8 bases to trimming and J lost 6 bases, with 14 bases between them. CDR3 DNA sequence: TGTGCCAGCGGACGCACAGGGCCCGAGCAGTACTTC. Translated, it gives CASGRTGPEQYF.